What follows are 8 T cell receptor beta chains derived from one specimen sequenced in a study of neurological immune-mediated disorders. TCRdb redid the calling of the 5' RACE reads with MiXCR, one entry per CDR3 protein. Counted here are roughly 48,000 distinct CDR3 sequences, more than 20% occurring once; the ten biggest clones make up 20% to 30%. The sequencing input was PBMCs. The origin of the receptors is a woman in her 70s in good health.

This clonotype was counted many times. The chain couples TRBV4-1 to TRBJ2-1; 8 bases fit TRBD2. Germline lookup yields CDR1 MGHRA and CDR2 YSYEKL. This CDR3 comprises 16 residues. Trimming cost V 3 bases and J 10 bases; bases outside gene matches: 14. CDR3 sequence reads: CASSQDLSGLAWEQFF. In nucleotides, the CDR3 is TGCGCCAGCAGCCAGGACCTCTCTGGACTAGCATGGGAGCAGTTCTTC.

In its sample, this clonotype was seen many times. CDR3 DNA: TGCGCCAGCAGCTTGGGGCTGGGACAGGGGGTCACTGAAGCTTTCTTT. The encoded protein is CASSLGLGQGVTEAFF. V is TRBV5-1 and J is TRBJ1-1, with 11 bases lining up with TRBD1. V was clipped by 0 bases and J by 4 bases; unmatched bases: 5. Per the germline V gene, CDR1 is SGHRS and CDR2 is YFSETQ. The CDR3 loop spans 16 amino acids.

This clonotype was picked up many times. The chain joins TRBV5-1 to TRBJ2-7; D is unresolved. The CDR3 covers 14 residues. In germline, CDR1 is SGHRS, CDR2 YFSETQ. Trimming pared 2 bases from V and 0 bases from J, leaving 9 bases between. CDR3 bases: TGCGCCAGCAGCTTAACACGTCCCTCCTACGAGCAGTACTTC. Protein sequence: CASSLTRPSYEQYF.

This clonotype was recorded many times. The genes are TRBV5-1 and TRBJ2-2; D possibly corresponds to TRBD2 (6 bases). Germline CDR1 reads SGHRS; CDR2 reads YFSETQ. The CDR3 is 16 amino acids. The V end was cut by 4 bases, the J end by 6 bases, with 19 bases between. The CDR3: CASSPDGGSGAGELFF. The CDR3 DNA follows: TGCGCCAGCAGCCCCGACGGGGGTTCGGGAGCCGGGGAGCTGTTTTTT.

The chain joins TRBV7-8 to TRBJ1-5; 7 positions match TRBD1. Germline V gene data show CDR1 as SGHVS and CDR2 as FQNEAQ. CDR3 size: 15 residues. The V gene end was trimmed by 4 bases and the J gene end by 1 base; junction bases not matched to a gene: 4. The CDR3 nucleotides are TGTGCCAGCAGCTCGGGGACAGTGAGCAATCAGCCCCAGCATTTT. Amino acids: CASSSGTVSNQPQHF.

The gene calls are TRBV5-1 and TRBJ1-2; no firm D call. V lost 4 bases to trimming and J lost 6 bases, with 19 bases between them. Germline V CDR1 and CDR2: SGHRS, YFSETQ. This CDR3 contains 15 residues. CDR3 DNA: TGCGCCAGCAGCGACCGCCCCCCGACGGACGATGGCTACACCTTC. It codes for CASSDRPPTDDGYTF.

The chain carries TRBV30 and TRBJ2-7; 7 bases agree with TRBD2. The ends lost 4 bases at V and 3 bases at J; junction bases unmatched: 12. Germline V CDR1 and CDR2: GTSNPN, SVGIG (reference sequence). This CDR3 is 15 amino acids long. The CDR3 protein is CAWTMGGTAGYEQYF. As DNA, the CDR3 is TGTGCCTGGACCATGGGGGGGACGGCGGGCTACGAGCAGTACTTC. Complete variable domain (other parts from reference TRBV30 and TRBJ2-7): SQTIHQWPATLVQPVGSPLSLECTVEGTSNPNLYWYRQAAGRGLQLLFYSVGIGQISSEVPQNLSASRPQDRQFILSSKKLLLSDSGFYLCAWTMGGTAGYEQYFGPGTRLTVT.

This clonotype occurred many times. The chain is built from TRBV20-1 and TRBJ1-1; D gene uncertain. V was cut by 6 bases and J by 8 bases, with 22 bases left in between. There are 14 residues in the CDR3. The germline V gene encodes CDR1 DFQATT and CDR2 SNEGSKA (reference sequence). The CDR3 nucleotides read TGCAGTGCGAGCGCCCTTGGAACCCAGAGGGAAGCTTTCTTT. It specifies CSASALGTQREAFF.